The 9 T cell receptor beta chains below come from one sample, sequenced in a study of memory CD4+ T cells and cytomegalovirus serostatus. Profiled with immunoSEQ multiplex PCR; TCRdb holds only in-frame clones, not every one. The data show 38,000 or so clones, 75% to 85% seen once. The sort gate was single viable CD3+CD4+CD8-CD45RO+ cells for memory CD4+ T cells. Material for sequencing was memory CD4+ T cells from blood. These receptors came from an adult in good health and CMV-seronegative.

This sequence joins TRBV12-5 and TRBJ2-3; D possibly corresponds to TRBD1 (6 bases). The CDR3 consists of 21 residues. CDR1 is LGHNT and CDR2 is FRNRAP in the germline V gene. V dropped 0 bases and J dropped 2 bases, with 27 bases sitting between them. In DNA, the CDR3 is TGTGCTAGTGGTTTGGTACGGTCTCAGGGGCCCACCTCAAAGTTCACAGATACGCAGTATTTT. It codes for CASGLVRSQGPTSKFTDTQYF.

Worth noting for this clone: The junction departs from the called germline gene at one end, perhaps through a read error. The genes are TRBV7-7 and TRBJ2-5, with D perhaps TRBD1 (5 bases). The CDR3 is 15 amino acids. CDR1 SSHAT and CDR2 FNYEAQ come from the germline V gene (reference sequence). CDR3 in DNA: TGTGCTAGCAGCTTTGGACACCGGTCTTTAGAGACCCAGTACTTC. Translating it yields CASSFGHRSLETQYF.

The chain has TRBV30 and TRBJ2-3; 8 bases fit TRBD1. Looked up from germline, CDR1 is GTSNPN and CDR2 is SVGIG (reference sequence). This CDR3 is 13 amino acids long. V shed 5 bases, J shed 2 bases, and the junction held 3 bases outside the gene matches. CDR3 bases: TGTGCCTGGGGGGACAGGAACACAGATACGCAGTATTTT. Translated: CAWGDRNTDTQYF.

This clone was detected only a few times. This chain joins TRBV30 and TRBJ2-7; a possible D gene is TRBD1 (6 bases). V was shortened by 2 bases and J by 3 bases, with 11 bases between the two germline ends. Germline V gives CDR1 GTSNPN, CDR2 SVGIG (reference sequence). CDR3 length equals 13 residues. CDR3 region: CAWSQGTRYEQYF. In DNA form, the CDR3 reads TGTGCCTGGAGTCAGGGGACCCGCTACGAGCAGTACTTC.

CDR3 bases: TGTGCCATCAGGGAAACAGGGGATCAGGAGCAGTTCTTC. It specifies CAIRETGDQEQFF. V is TRBV10-3 and J is TRBJ2-1; 7 positions match TRBD1. The junction had 9 bases not matched to a gene; V was cut back by 6 bases and J by 10 bases. The CDR3 extends over 13 amino acids. From germline, CDR1 is ENHRY and CDR2 SYGVKD.

This clone was counted between two and nine times. The chain is built from TRBV2 and TRBJ1-4; D gene uncertain. CDR3 length equals 14 residues. Germline V gene data show CDR1 as SNHLY and CDR2 as FYNNEI. V gave up 4 bases and J gave up 8 bases, with 14 bases separating them. CDR3 in amino acids: CASSVGAVREKLFF. CDR3 bases: TGTGCCAGCAGTGTTGGCGCGGTTAGGGAAAAACTGTTTTTT.

V is TRBV29-1 and J is TRBJ1-1, with a tentative D call TRBD1 (5 bases). This CDR3 has 12 residues. Germline V gene sequence: CDR1 SQVTM, CDR2 ANQGSEA. The V and J ends lost 7 bases and 9 bases respectively, with 18 bases between them. The CDR3 here is CSAQSPGPQAFF. Here the CDR3 DNA reads TGCAGCGCCCAGTCGCCGGGACCCCAAGCTTTCTTT.

The chain couples TRBV7-8 to TRBJ2-5; either TRBD1 or TRBD2 may fit D (5 bases each). The ends were cut back, 5 bases at V and 5 bases at J, with 15 bases in the middle. This CDR3 has 14 residues. Looked up from germline, CDR1 is SGHVS and CDR2 is FQNEAQ. The CDR3: CASSTFGRDETQYF. The CDR3 nucleotides are TGTGCCAGCAGCACCTTCGGACGGGACGAGACCCAGTACTTC.

J is TRBJ2-1 and V is TRBV20-1; no definite D call. Trimming removed 3 bases from V and 8 bases from J, with 8 bases in between. CDR3 length: 11 residues. CDR1 is DFQATT, CDR2 SNEGSKA, per germline (reference sequence). CDR3 nucleotide sequence: TGCAGTGCTAGCCAGGCCGATGAGCAGTTCTTC. Encoded protein: CSASQADEQFF.